This record concerns one TCR beta chain sequence. No antigen is known for it. This record belongs to a study of CD4 T cells in relation to SARS-CoV-2 and coronaviruses. Study-wide findings and caveats: This crossreactivity analysis covered spike protein alone, no other viral proteins.

TCRdb keeps only in-frame clones here, not all; method: immunoSEQ multiplex PCR. The sample includes around 69,000 clones, about 94% of them seen just once. The unexposed donors gave CD4+ T cells in about 2011-2018, prior to COVID-19. V lost 0 bases and J 15 bases, leaving 15 bases between the germline ends. This CDR3 spans 13 amino acids. Sequencing was carried out using naive CD4+ T cells from PBMCs. Regarding subset: naive CD4+ T cells isolated by negative enrichment. The chain couples TRBV12-3 or TRBV12-4 to TRBJ2-1; possible D gene TRBD2, 6 bases. The clonotype was recovered from a human donor in good health. CDR3 sequence reads: CASSLALGGAVFF. The CDR3 nucleotides read TGTGCCAGCAGTTTAGCGCTGGGCGGGGCGGTGTTCTTC.